The TCR beta chain under discussion was sequenced for a study of CD8+CD57+ T cells in acquired aplastic anemia. For the study at large: Quantities of DNA derived from sorted CD4+ and CD8+ cells averaged around 3 ug.

A note on this clonotype: The target antigen is unknown.

The template for TCR beta VDJ and CDR3 sequence profiling was genomic DNA. TCRdb called the reads again in MiXCR, with one record for every CDR3 protein. The table lists roughly 300,000 distinct CDR3 sequences, roughly three fifths of them singletons, with 7% to 9% in the top ten. Points from the study as a whole: Controls and patients did not differ significantly in CD8+ Simpson's diversity. Overlapping CD8+ CDR3 repertoires of patients and controls contained roughly 29 shared sequences.

The TCR originated in a human donor with severe aplastic anemia or a healthy control (not recorded which). Sequencing was performed on sorted CD4+, CD8+, or CD8+CD57+ T cells (not recorded which) from PBMCs.

The CDR3 loop reads CATSGVGIKDDNEQFF. CDR3 DNA: TGTGCCACCAGTGGAGTGGGTATAAAAGATGACAATGAGCAGTTCTTC. The chain uses TRBV24-1 and TRBJ2-1, with no clear D. V was trimmed by 5 bases and J by 5 bases, leaving 18 bases between them. Looked up from germline, CDR1 is KGHDR and CDR2 is SFDVKD. The CDR3 has 16 amino acids.